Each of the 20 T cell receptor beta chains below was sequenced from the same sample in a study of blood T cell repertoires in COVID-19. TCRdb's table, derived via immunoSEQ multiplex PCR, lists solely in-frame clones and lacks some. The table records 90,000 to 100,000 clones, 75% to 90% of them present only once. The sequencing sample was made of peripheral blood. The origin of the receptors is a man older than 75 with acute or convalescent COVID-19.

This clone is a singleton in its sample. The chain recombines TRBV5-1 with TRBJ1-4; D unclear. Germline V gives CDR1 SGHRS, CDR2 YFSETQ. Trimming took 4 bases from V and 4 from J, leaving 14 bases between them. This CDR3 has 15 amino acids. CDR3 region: CASSLSGPSNEKLFF. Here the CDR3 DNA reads TGCGCCAGCAGCCTGTCGGGTCCCAGTAATGAAAAACTGTTTTTT.

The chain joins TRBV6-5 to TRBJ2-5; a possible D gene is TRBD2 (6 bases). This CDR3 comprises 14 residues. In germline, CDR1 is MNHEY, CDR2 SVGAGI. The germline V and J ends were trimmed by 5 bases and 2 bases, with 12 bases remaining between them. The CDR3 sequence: CASSPPGTQETQYF. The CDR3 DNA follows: TGTGCCAGCAGTCCGCCCGGGACTCAAGAGACCCAGTACTTC.

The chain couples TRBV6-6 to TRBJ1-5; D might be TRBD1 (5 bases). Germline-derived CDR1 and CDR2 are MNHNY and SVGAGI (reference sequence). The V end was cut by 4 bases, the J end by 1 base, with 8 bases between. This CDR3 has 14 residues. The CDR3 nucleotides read TGTGCCAGCAGTTTCAGGGAAAGCAATCAGCCCCAGCATTTT. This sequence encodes CASSFRESNQPQHF.

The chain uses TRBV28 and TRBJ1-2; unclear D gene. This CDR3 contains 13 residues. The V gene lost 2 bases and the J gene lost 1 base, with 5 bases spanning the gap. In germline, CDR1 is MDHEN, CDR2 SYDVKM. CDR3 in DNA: TGTGCCAGCAGTTTACCGGGTAACTATGGCTACACCTTC. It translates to CASSLPGNYGYTF.

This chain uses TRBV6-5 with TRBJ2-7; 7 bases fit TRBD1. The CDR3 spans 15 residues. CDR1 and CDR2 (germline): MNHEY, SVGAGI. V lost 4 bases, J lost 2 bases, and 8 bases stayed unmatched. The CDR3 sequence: CASSSPGQAAYEQYF. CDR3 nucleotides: TGTGCCAGCAGTTCGCCAGGACAGGCCGCCTACGAGCAGTACTTC.

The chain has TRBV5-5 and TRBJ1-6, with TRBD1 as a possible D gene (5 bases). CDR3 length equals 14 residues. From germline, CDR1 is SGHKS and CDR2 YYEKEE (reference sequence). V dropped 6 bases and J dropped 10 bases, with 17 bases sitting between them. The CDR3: CASTPWGVSSPLHF. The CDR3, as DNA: TGTGCCAGCACTCCTTGGGGGGTGTCATCACCCCTCCACTTT.

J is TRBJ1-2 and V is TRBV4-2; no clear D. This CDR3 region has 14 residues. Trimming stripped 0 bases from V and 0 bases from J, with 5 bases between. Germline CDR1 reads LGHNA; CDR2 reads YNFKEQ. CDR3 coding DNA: TGTGCCAGCAGCCAAGACGGAGCTAACTATGGCTACACCTTC. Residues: CASSQDGANYGYTF.

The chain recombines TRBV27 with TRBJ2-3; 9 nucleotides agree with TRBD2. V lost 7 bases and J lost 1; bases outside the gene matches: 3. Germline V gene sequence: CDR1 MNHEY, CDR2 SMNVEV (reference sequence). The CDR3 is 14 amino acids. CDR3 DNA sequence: TGTGCCAGCAAGACTAGCGGAGGCACAGATACGCAGTATTTT. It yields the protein CASKTSGGTDTQYF.

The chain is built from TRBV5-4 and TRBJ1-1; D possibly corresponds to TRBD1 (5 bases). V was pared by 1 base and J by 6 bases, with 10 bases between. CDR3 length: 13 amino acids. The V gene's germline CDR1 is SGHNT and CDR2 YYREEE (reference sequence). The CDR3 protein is CASSLTGVAEAFF. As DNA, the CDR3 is TGTGCCAGCAGCTTGACGGGGGTTGCTGAAGCTTTCTTT. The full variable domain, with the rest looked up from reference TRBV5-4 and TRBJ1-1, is ETGVTQSPTHLIKTRGQQVTLRCSSQSGHNTVSWYQQALGQGPQFIFQYYREEENGRGNFPPRFSGLQFPNYSSELNVNALELDDSALYLCASSLTGVAEAFFGQGTRLTVV.

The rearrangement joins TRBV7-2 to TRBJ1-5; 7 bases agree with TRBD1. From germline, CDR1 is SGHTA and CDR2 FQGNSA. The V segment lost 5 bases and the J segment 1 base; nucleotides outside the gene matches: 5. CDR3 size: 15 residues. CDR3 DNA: TGTGCCAGCAGCATGACAGGGTTGAGCAATCAGCCCCAGCATTTT. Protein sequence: CASSMTGLSNQPQHF.

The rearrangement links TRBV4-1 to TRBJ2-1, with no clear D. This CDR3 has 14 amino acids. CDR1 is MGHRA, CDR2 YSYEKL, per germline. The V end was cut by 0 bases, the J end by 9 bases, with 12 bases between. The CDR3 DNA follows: TGCGCCAGCAGCCAAGACCCGGCGGATGGTGAGCAGTTCTTC. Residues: CASSQDPADGEQFF.

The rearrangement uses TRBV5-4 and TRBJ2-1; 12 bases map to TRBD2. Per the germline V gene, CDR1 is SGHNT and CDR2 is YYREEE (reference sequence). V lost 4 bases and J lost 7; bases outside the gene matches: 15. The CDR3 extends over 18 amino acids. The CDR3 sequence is CASSVAGASGRAGNEQFF. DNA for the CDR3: TGTGCCAGCAGCGTGGCGGGGGCTAGCGGGAGGGCCGGGAATGAGCAGTTCTTC.

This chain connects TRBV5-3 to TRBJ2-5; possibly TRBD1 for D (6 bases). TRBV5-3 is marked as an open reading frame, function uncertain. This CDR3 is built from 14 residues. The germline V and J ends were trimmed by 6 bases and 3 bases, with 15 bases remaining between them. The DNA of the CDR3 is TGTGCCAGAATCCCCTCCGACAGGAAAGAGACCCAGTACTTC. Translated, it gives CARIPSDRKETQYF.

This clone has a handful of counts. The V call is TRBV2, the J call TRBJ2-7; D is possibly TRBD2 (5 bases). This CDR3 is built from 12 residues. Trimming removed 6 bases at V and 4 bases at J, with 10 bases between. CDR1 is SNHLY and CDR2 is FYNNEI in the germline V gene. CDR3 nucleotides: TGTGCCAGCAGGTCTCTAGCTTACGAGCAGTACTTC. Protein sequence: CASRSLAYEQYF.

CDR3 amino acids: CASSLGQGSGELFF. CDR3 in DNA: TGTGCCAGCAGCTTAGGACAGGGATCCGGGGAGCTGTTTTTT. This sequence joins TRBV7-8 and TRBJ2-2; TRBD1 matches at 7 bases. The CDR3 runs to 14 residues. Germline CDR1 reads SGHVS; CDR2 reads FQNEAQ. V lost 1 base, J lost 6 bases, and 2 bases stayed unmatched.

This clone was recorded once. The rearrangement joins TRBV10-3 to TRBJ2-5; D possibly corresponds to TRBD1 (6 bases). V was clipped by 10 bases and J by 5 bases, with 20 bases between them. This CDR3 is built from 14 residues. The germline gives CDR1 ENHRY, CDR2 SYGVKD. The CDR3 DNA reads TGTGCCACCCTGGATCCTCAGGGGAAGGAGACCCAGTACTTC. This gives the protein CATLDPQGKETQYF.

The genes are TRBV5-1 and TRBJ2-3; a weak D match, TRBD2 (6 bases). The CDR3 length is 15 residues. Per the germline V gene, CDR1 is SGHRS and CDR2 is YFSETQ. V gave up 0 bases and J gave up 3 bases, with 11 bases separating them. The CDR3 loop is CASSLEASATDTQYF. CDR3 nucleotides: TGCGCCAGCAGCTTGGAGGCTAGCGCGACAGATACGCAGTATTTT.

The CDR3 region is CASSLEGVAGRNTIYF. Written as DNA, the CDR3 is TGTGCCAGCAGCTTGGAGGGGGTCGCGGGTAGAAACACCATATATTTT. J is TRBJ1-3 and V is TRBV5-4; weak D call: TRBD1 (6 bases). The germline CDR1 and CDR2 sequences are SGHNT and YYREEE (reference sequence). V lost 0 bases, J lost 5 bases, and 15 bases lay in between. The CDR3 is 16 amino acids.

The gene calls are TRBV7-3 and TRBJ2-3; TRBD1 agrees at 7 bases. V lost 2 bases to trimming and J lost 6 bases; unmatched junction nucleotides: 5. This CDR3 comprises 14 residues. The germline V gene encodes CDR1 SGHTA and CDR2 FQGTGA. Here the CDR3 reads CASSLWQGEDTQYF. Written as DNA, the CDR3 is TGTGCCAGCAGCTTATGGCAGGGGGAGGATACGCAGTATTTT.

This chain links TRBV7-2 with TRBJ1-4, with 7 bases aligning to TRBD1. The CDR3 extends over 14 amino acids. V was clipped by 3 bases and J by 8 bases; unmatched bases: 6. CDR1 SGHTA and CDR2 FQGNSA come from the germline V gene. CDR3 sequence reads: CASSFRQGGEKLFF. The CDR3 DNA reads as TGTGCCAGCAGCTTCAGACAGGGAGGAGAAAAACTGTTTTTT.